The 20 T cell receptor beta chains listed next were all sequenced from one sample in a study of a mutant IDH1 vaccine in newly diagnosed glioma. Their cognate antigens are unknown. As for time point: week 47, end of study. Topical imiquimod accompanied each vaccine dose, which consisted of 300 ug of mutant IDH1 20-mer peptide. The method was immunoSEQ multiplex PCR; TCRdb's version includes in-frame clones alone and lacks a portion of them. The table lists some 50,000 clones, less than 85% of them singletons, with around 4.5% in the top ten. The sequencing here drew on PBMCs, taken from a glioma patient whose treatment included an IDH1 peptide vaccine. These receptors were taken from a woman aged 25 to 39 with glioma. Some clones in this sample may be carry-over from other donors' samples.

V and J are TRBV5-4 and TRBJ2-7; D gene ambiguous. The CDR3 contains 14 residues. V was clipped by 0 bases and J by 1 base, with 8 bases between them. Germline loops: CDR1 SGHNT, CDR2 YYREEE (reference sequence). CDR3 loop: CASSLDPASYEQYF. The CDR3 nucleotides are TGTGCCAGCAGCTTGGACCCAGCGTCCTACGAGCAGTACTTC.

About this clone itself: Compared with germline, one end of the junction differs, possibly owing to a read error. The chain couples TRBV29-1 to TRBJ1-3; 7 nucleotides align to TRBD1. Germline-derived CDR1 and CDR2 are SQVTM and ANQGSEA. CDR3 length: 14 amino acids. CDR3 nucleotide sequence: TGCAGCGTAGAAGGGACAGACTCTGGAAACACCATATATTTT. This encodes CSVEGTDSGNTIYF.

Points on this clone: A junction end diverges from the germline sequence, so it may reflect a read error. The rearrangement joins TRBV6-5 to TRBJ2-1; a possible D gene is TRBD1 (5 bases). CDR1 and CDR2 (germline): MNHEY, SVGAGI. The CDR3 spans 12 residues. CDR3 sequence (DNA): TGTGCCAGCAGTTACGGCGGACACGGTTGGGTCTTC. Amino acids: CASSYGGHGWVF.

The rearrangement links TRBV7-3 to TRBJ1-2, with TRBD1 matching over 7 bases. Germline values: CDR1 SGHTA, CDR2 FQGTGA. The CDR3 runs to 13 residues. The J segment lost 5 bases and the V segment lost 2 bases, leaving 2 bases of the junction unmatched. The CDR3 reads CASSLGTEYGYTF. CDR3 in DNA: TGTGCCAGCAGCTTAGGGACAGAGTATGGCTACACCTTC.

Only one count was recorded for this clone. This chain joins TRBV6-5 and TRBJ2-7, with unresolved D. Trimming took 0 bases from V and 6 from J, leaving 9 bases between them. Germline CDR1 is MNHEY and CDR2 is SVGAGI. This CDR3 spans 13 amino acids. CDR3 region: CASSYSNVVEQYF. The CDR3 bases are TGTGCCAGCAGTTACTCGAATGTGGTCGAGCAGTACTTC.

The rearrangement links TRBV5-4 to TRBJ2-7; D possibly corresponds to TRBD2 (5 bases). Germline loops: CDR1 SGHNT, CDR2 YYREEE (reference sequence). Trimming left V 4 bases short and J 6 bases short, with 8 bases between. This CDR3 is built from 11 residues. CDR3 sequence reads: CASSLRGEQYF. The DNA of the CDR3 is TGTGCCAGCAGCCTCCGGGGCGAGCAGTACTTC.

The chain combines TRBV28 with TRBJ1-5; unclear D gene. The CDR3 is 13 amino acids. Germline-derived CDR1 and CDR2 are MDHEN and SYDVKM. Trimming removed 6 bases from V and 4 bases from J, with 10 bases in between. As DNA, the CDR3 is TGTGCCAGCAGAGACGGATCTAATCAGCCCCAGCATTTT. The encoded protein is CASRDGSNQPQHF.

This sequence joins TRBV30 and TRBJ2-5, with no clear D. There are 10 residues in the CDR3. Germline CDR1 is GTSNPN and CDR2 is SVGIG (reference sequence). Between the trimmed V and J ends, which lost 2 bases and 5 bases, there was a span of 3 bases. CDR3 sequence: CAWSRETQYF. In DNA form, the CDR3 reads TGTGCCTGGAGTCGGGAGACCCAGTACTTC.

This clone came up a few times. This sequence joins TRBV27 and TRBJ2-3; D not resolved. Germline CDR1 is MNHEY and CDR2 is SMNVEV (reference sequence). This CDR3 spans 13 amino acids. The V gene lost 5 bases and the J gene lost 4 bases, with 10 bases spanning the gap. This CDR3 reads CASSEEIADTQYF. The CDR3 DNA reads TGTGCCAGCAGTGAGGAAATCGCAGATACGCAGTATTTT.

The CDR3, as DNA: TGTGCCTGGACAAGGACAGGGGTATCTGAACAGCCCCAGCATTTT. This gives the protein CAWTRTGVSEQPQHF. The V and J genes are TRBV30 and TRBJ1-5, with TRBD1 matching over 9 bases. The CDR3 runs to 15 residues. After removal of 4 bases from V and 7 bases from J, the junction contained 11 bases not matched to a gene. Germline lookup yields CDR1 GTSNPN and CDR2 SVGIG (reference sequence).

This clone was detected a few times. V and J are TRBV5-1 and TRBJ1-1, with 7 nucleotides matching TRBD1. Unmatched junction bases numbered 9, after V lost 4 bases and J lost 3 bases. The CDR3 has 15 amino acids. The germline gives CDR1 SGHRS, CDR2 YFSETQ. CDR3 nucleotides: TGCGCCAGCAGCAGAGGACAGGCTCGGGACACTGAAGCTTTCTTT. It is translated as CASSRGQARDTEAFF.

The chain is built from TRBV10-2 and TRBJ2-7, with TRBD2 matching over 8 bases. From germline, CDR1 is WSHSY and CDR2 SAAADI. CDR3 length: 16 amino acids. V trimming: 3 bases; J trimming: 6 bases; junction bases outside the gene matches: 13. CDR3 sequence: CASSDRVSGKLFEQYF. The CDR3 coding sequence is TGCGCCAGCAGTGACCGGGTTAGCGGGAAACTATTCGAGCAGTACTTC.

The chain is built from TRBV6-6 and TRBJ2-7; 7 bases align to TRBD1. Losses at the gene ends were 2 bases for V and 4 bases for J; bases not matched to a gene: 5. The CDR3 contains 14 residues. Germline V gene sequence: CDR1 MNHNY, CDR2 SVGAGI (reference sequence). The CDR3 sequence: CASSYPGQSYEQYF. The CDR3 DNA reads TGTGCCAGCAGTTACCCGGGACAGTCTTACGAGCAGTACTTC.

The V gene is TRBV15, the J gene TRBJ1-5; no definite D call. Germline CDR1 reads LNHNV; CDR2 reads YYDKDF (reference sequence). Trimming took off 0 bases at V and 6 bases at J, with 12 bases between the two ends. This CDR3 contains 15 residues. The CDR3 here is CATSRDSRVGQPQHF. The CDR3 DNA sequence: TGTGCCACCAGCAGAGATTCCCGGGTAGGTCAGCCCCAGCATTTT.

The chain joins TRBV6-1 to TRBJ2-7; a possible D gene is TRBD2 (5 bases). The CDR3 is 13 amino acids. Germline loops: CDR1 MNHNS, CDR2 SASEGT. The germline V and J ends were trimmed by 7 bases and 3 bases, with 13 bases remaining between them. DNA for the CDR3: TGTGCCAGCACTCTGGGCCGGGACTACGAGCAGTACTTC. Translating it yields CASTLGRDYEQYF.

This chain's CDR3 is CASSLGTASSYEQYF. CDR3 sequence (DNA): TGTGCCAGCAGCCTCGGGACAGCCAGCTCCTACGAGCAGTACTTC. The gene calls are TRBV11-1 and TRBJ2-7; TRBD1 matches 7 bases. CDR1 SGHAT and CDR2 FQDESV come from the germline V gene (reference sequence). CDR3 size: 15 residues. Losses at the gene ends were 5 bases for V and 0 bases for J; bases not matched to a gene: 7.

Comment on this clone: Other DNA sequences in this sample translate to the same CDR3. The chain employs TRBV15 and TRBJ2-5; D remains unclear. Trimming cost V 0 bases and J 2 bases, with 10 bases left between them. CDR3 size: 15 residues. Germline values: CDR1 LNHNV, CDR2 YYDKDF (reference sequence). Written as DNA, the CDR3 is TGTGCCACCAGCAGAGATCCCCAGCAGCAAGAGACCCAGTACTTC. Amino acids: CATSRDPQQQETQYF.

The chain carries TRBV6-4 and TRBJ1-2; 11 positions agree with TRBD1. Germline V gene lookup returns CDR1 MRHNA and CDR2 SNTAGT. There are 13 residues in the CDR3. Trimming at V came to 6 bases and at J to 7 bases, leaving 4 bases not matched to a gene. The CDR3 sequence is CASRGQGAGGYTF. The CDR3 coding sequence is TGTGCCAGCAGAGGACAGGGGGCTGGTGGCTACACCTTC.

The chain links TRBV11-2 to TRBJ2-7, with 10 bases identical to TRBD1. The germline gives CDR1 SGHAT, CDR2 FQNNGV. The CDR3 has 15 residues. The J segment lost 2 bases and the V segment lost 5 bases, leaving 6 bases of the junction unmatched. This chain's CDR3 is CASSPPGQGTYEQYF. The CDR3 DNA is TGTGCCAGCAGCCCGCCGGGACAGGGGACCTACGAGCAGTACTTC.

This rearrangement joins TRBV2 to TRBJ1-1, with 8 bases that match TRBD1. This CDR3 is built from 15 residues. J lost 4 bases, V lost 7 bases, and 11 bases had no gene match. The germline CDR1 and CDR2 sequences are SNHLY and FYNNEI. This CDR3 is CASTLPLTGGTEAFF. The CDR3 coding sequence is TGTGCCAGCACCTTACCGTTAACAGGGGGCACTGAAGCTTTCTTT.